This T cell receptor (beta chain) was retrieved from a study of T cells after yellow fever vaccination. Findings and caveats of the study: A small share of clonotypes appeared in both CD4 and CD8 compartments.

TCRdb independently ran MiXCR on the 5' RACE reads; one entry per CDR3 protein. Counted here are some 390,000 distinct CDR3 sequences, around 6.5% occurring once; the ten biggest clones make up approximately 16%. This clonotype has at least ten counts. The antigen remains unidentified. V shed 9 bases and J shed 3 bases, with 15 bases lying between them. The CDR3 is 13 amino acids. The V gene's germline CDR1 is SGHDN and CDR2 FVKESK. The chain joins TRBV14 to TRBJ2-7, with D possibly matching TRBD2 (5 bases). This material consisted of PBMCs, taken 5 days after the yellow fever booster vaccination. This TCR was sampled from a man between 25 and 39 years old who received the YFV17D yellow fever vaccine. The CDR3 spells CARLKGRDYEQYF. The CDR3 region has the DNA TGTGCCAGGCTTAAAGGACGGGACTACGAGCAGTACTTC.